This paragraph covers one TCR beta chain sequence. V was clipped by 4 bases and J by 7 bases, with 17 bases between them. Germline-derived CDR1 and CDR2 are SGHRS and YFSETQ. CDR3 length equals 14 residues. This sample stems from a study of blood T cell repertoires in COVID-19. On the study more broadly: The study drew acute and convalescent COVID-19 samples from the United States, Italy and Spain. PBMCs, B-cell-depleted T cells, or T cells provided the cDNA or gDNA that made up the material.

The authors' processing: By means of reference gene primer amplification, nucleated cell counts were estimated. TCRdb's copy holds only in-frame clones and misses some; the assay was immunoSEQ multiplex PCR. V and J calls plus clone size are reproduced from that table; the DNA served to infer D and trimming. This table holds fewer than 120,000 clones, around nine tenths found once. This receptor was identified in a human donor in a cohort sampled during active COVID-19. The sequencing sample was made of peripheral blood. This chain joins TRBV5-1 and TRBJ1-2; tentatively, D is TRBD1 (6 bases). DNA of the CDR3: TGCGCCAGCAGCATCGGCAGGGGTGAATCTGGCTACACCTTC. It is translated as CASSIGRGESGYTF.